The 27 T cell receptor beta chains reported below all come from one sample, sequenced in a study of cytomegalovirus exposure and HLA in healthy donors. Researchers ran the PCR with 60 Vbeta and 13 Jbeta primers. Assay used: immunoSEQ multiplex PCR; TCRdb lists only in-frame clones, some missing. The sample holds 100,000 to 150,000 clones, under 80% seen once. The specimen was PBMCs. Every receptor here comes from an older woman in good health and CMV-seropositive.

CDR3 region: CASSRSGRDNTEAFF. The CDR3 DNA is TGTGCCAGCAGTCGTAGCGGCAGGGATAACACTGAAGCTTTCTTT. The gene calls are TRBV7-2 and TRBJ1-1; D possibly corresponds to TRBD1 (5 bases). Trimming removed 6 bases from V and 2 bases from J, with 16 bases in between. This CDR3 has 15 amino acids. Germline V gene lookup returns CDR1 SGHTA and CDR2 FQGNSA.

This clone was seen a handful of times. The DNA for the CDR3 is TGTGCCAGCAGCCCGCCTAGGGCGGGGGGCCGAGATACGCAGTATTTT. Protein sequence: CASSPPRAGGRDTQYF. The chain couples TRBV2 to TRBJ2-3; 8 nucleotides align to TRBD2. The length of the CDR3 is 16 residues. The trim removed 6 bases at V and 5 bases at J, leaving 13 bases unmatched. The germline V gene encodes CDR1 SNHLY and CDR2 FYNNEI.

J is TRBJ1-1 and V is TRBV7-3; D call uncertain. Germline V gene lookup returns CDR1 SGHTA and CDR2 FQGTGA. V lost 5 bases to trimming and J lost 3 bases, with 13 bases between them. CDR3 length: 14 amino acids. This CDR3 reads CASSANQRDTEAFF. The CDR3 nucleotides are TGTGCCAGCAGCGCAAACCAACGGGACACTGAAGCTTTCTTT.

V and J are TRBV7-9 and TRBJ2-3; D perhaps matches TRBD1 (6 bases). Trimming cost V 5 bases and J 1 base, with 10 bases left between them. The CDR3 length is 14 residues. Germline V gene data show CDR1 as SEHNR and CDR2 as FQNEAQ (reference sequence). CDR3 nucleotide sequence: TGTGCCAGCAGCCGGACAGAGGGCACAGATACGCAGTATTTT. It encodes CASSRTEGTDTQYF.

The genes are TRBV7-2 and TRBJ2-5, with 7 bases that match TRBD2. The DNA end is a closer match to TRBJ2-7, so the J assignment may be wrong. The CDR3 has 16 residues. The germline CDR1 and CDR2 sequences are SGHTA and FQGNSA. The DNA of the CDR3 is TGTGCCAGCAGCTTGGGGTTGAGGGAGGGCCCCTACGAGCAGTACTTC. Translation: CASSLGLREGPYEQYF.

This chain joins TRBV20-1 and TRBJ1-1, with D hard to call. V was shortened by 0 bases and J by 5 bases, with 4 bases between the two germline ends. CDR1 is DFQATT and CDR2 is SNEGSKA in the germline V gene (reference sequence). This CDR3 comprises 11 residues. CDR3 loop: CSARDVTEAFF. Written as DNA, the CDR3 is TGCAGTGCTAGAGATGTAACTGAAGCTTTCTTT.

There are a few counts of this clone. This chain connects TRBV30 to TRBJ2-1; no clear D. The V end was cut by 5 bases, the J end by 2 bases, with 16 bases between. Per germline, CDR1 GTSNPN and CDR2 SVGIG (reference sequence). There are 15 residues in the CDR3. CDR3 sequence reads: CAWVHTHLAYNEQFF. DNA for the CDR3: TGTGCCTGGGTCCACACACACCTTGCCTACAATGAGCAGTTCTTC.

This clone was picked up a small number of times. CDR3 DNA: TGTGCCAGCAGCAGCGGTGCGAACACTGAAGCTTTCTTT. It translates to CASSSGANTEAFF. The chain combines TRBV11-3 with TRBJ1-1; D gene unclear. Trimming took off 5 bases at V and 1 base at J, with 8 bases between the two ends. The germline CDR1 and CDR2 sequences are SGHNT and YENEEA. CDR3 length: 13 residues. Full variable domain (remainder filled in from reference TRBV11-3 and TRBJ1-1): EAGVVQSPRYKIIEKKQPVAFWCNPISGHNTLYWYLQNLGQGPELLIRYENEEAVDDSQLPKDRFSAERLKGVDSTLKIQPAELGDSAVYLCASSSGANTEAFFGQGTRLTVV.

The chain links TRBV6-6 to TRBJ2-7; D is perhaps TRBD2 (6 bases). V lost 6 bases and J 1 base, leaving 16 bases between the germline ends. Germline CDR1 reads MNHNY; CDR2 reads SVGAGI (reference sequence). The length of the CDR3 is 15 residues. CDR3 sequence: CASRWGVGESYEQYF. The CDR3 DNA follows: TGTGCCAGCAGGTGGGGGGTAGGGGAGTCCTACGAGCAGTACTTC.

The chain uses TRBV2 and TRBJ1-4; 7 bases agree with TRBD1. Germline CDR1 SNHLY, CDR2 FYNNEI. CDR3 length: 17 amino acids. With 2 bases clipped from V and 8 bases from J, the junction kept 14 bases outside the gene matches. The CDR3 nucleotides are TGTGCCAGCAGTGAAAGACAGGGTAGCGACAAGAAGGAAAAACTGTTTTTT. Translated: CASSERQGSDKKEKLFF. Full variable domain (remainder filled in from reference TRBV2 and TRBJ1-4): EPEVTQTPSHQVTQMGQEVILRCVPISNHLYFYWYRQILGQKVEFLVSFYNNEISEKSEIFDDQFSVERPDGSNFTLKIRSTKLEDSAMYFCASSERQGSDKKEKLFFGSGTQLSVL.

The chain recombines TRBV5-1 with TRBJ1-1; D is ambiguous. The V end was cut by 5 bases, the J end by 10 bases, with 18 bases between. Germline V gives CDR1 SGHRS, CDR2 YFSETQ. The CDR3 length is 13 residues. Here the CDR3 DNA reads TGCGCCAGCAGTTCGGCGCATACCGGGGTAGCTTTCTTT. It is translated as CASSSAHTGVAFF.

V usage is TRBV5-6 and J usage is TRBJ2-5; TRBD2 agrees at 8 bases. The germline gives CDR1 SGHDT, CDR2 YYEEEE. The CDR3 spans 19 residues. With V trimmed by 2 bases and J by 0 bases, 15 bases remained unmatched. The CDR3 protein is CASSFNRDGRGAHQETQYF. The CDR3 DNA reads TGTGCCAGCAGCTTCAATAGGGATGGGCGGGGGGCTCACCAAGAGACCCAGTACTTC.

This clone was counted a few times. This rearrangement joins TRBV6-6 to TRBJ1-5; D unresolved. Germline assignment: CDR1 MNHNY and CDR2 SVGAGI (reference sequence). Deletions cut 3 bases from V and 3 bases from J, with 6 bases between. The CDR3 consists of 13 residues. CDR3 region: CASSYQFNQPQHF. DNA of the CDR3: TGTGCCAGCAGTTATCAGTTCAATCAGCCCCAGCATTTT.

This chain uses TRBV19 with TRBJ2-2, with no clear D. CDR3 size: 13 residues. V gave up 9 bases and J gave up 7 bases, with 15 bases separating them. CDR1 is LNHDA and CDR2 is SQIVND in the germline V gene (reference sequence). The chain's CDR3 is CASPYLRDGELFF. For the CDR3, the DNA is TGTGCCAGCCCCTACCTGCGCGACGGGGAGCTGTTTTTT.

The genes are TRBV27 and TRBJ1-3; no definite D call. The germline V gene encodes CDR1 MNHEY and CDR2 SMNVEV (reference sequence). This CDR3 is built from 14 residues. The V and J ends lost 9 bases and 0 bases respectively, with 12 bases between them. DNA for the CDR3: TGTGCCAGATTTACAGTTTCCTCTGGAAACACCATATATTTT. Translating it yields CARFTVSSGNTIYF.

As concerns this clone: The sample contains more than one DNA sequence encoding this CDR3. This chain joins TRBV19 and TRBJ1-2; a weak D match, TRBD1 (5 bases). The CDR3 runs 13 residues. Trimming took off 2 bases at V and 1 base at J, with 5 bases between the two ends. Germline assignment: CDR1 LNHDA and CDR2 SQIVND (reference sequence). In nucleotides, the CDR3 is TGTGCCAGTAGTATACAGGGTAACTATGGCTACACCTTC. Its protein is CASSIQGNYGYTF.

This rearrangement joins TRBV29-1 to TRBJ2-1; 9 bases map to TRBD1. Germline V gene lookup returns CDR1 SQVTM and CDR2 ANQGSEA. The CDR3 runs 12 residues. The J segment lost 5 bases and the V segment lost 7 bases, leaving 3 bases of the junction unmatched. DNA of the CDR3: TGCAGCGGGGGGACAGGGAACAATGAGCAGTTCTTC. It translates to CSGGTGNNEQFF.

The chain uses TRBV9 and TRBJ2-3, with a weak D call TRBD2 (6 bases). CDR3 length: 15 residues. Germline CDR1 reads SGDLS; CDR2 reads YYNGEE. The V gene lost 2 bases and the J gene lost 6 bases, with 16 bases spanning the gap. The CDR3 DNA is TGTGCCAGCAGCGTCCTCGACGGGAGATCCGATACGCAGTATTTT. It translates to CASSVLDGRSDTQYF.

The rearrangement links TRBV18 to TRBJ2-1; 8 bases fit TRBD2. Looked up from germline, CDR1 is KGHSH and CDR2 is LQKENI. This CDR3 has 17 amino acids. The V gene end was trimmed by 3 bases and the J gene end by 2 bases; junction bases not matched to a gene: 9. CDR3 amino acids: CASSPALAGLTYNEQFF. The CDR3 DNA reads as TGTGCCAGCTCACCGGCCTTAGCGGGACTTACCTACAATGAGCAGTTCTTC.

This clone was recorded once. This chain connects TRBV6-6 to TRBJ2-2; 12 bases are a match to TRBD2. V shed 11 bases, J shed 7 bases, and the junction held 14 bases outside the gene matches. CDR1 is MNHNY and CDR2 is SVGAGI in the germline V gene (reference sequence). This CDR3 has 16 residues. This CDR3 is CASGASGGGRDGELFF. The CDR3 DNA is TGTGCCTCGGGGGCTAGCGGGGGGGGCCGAGACGGGGAGCTGTTTTTT.

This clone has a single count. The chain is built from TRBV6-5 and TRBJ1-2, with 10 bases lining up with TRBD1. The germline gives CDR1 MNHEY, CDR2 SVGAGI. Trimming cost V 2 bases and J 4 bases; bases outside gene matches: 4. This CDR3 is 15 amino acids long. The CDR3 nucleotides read TGTGCCAGCAGTTACATCGGGACAGGGGCCTATGGCTACACCTTC. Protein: CASSYIGTGAYGYTF.

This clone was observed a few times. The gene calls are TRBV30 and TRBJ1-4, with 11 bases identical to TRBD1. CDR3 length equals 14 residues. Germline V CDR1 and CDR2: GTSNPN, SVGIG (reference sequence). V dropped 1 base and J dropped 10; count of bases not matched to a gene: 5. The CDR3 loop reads CAWSGTGGAGKLFF. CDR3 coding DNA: TGTGCCTGGAGTGGGACAGGGGGCGCGGGAAAACTGTTTTTT.

The CDR3 nucleotides are TGCGCCAGCAGCTTGGATGGAGCGAATGGCGAAAAACTGTTTTTT. This gives the protein CASSLDGANGEKLFF. V gene TRBV5-1 combines with J gene TRBJ1-4; no reliable D call. CDR1 is SGHRS, CDR2 YFSETQ, per germline. V was clipped by 0 bases and J by 8 bases, with 14 bases between them. The CDR3 has 15 residues. The full variable domain, completed using reference TRBV5-1 and TRBJ1-4, is KAGVTQTPRYLIKTRGQQVTLSCSPISGHRSVSWYQQTPGQGLQFLFEYFSETQRNKGNFPGRFSGRQFSNSRSEMNVSTLELGDSALYLCASSLDGANGEKLFFGSGTQLSVL.

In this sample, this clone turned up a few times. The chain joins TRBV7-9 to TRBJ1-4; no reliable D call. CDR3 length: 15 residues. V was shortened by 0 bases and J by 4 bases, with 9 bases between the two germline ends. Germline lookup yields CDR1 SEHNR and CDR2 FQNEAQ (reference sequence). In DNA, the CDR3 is TGTGCCAGCAGCTTAGCCAGGTCACTTAATGAAAAACTGTTTTTT. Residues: CASSLARSLNEKLFF. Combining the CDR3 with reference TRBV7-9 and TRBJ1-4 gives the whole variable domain DTGVSQNPRHKITKRGQNVTFRCDPISEHNRLYWYRQTLGQGPEFLTYFQNEAQLEKSRLLSDRFSAERPKGSFSTLEIQRTEQGDSAMYLCASSLARSLNEKLFFGSGTQLSVL.

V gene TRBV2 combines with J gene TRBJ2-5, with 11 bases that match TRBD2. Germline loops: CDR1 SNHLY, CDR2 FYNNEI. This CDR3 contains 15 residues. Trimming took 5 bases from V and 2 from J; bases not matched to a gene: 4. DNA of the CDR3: TGTGCCAGCAGTACTAGCGGGGGTCCACAAGAGACCCAGTACTTC. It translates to CASSTSGGPQETQYF.

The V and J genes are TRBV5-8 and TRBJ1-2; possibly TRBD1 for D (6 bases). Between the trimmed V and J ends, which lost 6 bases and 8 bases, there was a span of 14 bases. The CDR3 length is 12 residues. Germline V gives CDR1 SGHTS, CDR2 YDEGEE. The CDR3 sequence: CASTGGLVGYTF. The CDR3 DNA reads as TGTGCCAGCACCGGGGGGCTGGTCGGCTACACCTTC. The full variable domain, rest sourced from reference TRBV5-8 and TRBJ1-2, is EAGVTQSPTHLIKTRGQQATLRCSPISGHTSVYWYQQALGLGLQFLLWYDEGEERNRGNFPPRFSGRQFPNYSSELNVNALELEDSALYLCASTGGLVGYTFGSGTRLTVV.

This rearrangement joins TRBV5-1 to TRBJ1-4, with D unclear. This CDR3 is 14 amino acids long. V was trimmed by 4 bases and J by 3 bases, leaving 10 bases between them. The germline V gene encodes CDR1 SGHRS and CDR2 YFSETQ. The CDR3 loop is CASSPGNPNEKLFF. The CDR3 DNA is TGCGCCAGCAGCCCGGGAAACCCTAATGAAAAACTGTTTTTT.